The following is a TCR beta chain sequence with its context. Its antigen is unknown. CDR1 MNHNS and CDR2 SASEGT come from the germline V gene. Trimming removed 2 bases from V and 0 bases from J, with 13 bases in between. The CDR3 is 16 amino acids. The table came from immunoSEQ multiplex PCR; TCRdb's copy has only in-frame clones and leaves some out. This table has about 73,000 clones, 85% to 95% appearing once. This sample stems from a study of cytomegalovirus exposure and HLA in healthy donors. General study findings and limits: In vitro checks showed that a few CMV-associated chains really do target CMV antigens. The TCR clusters that emerged in the first cohort tended, a later analysis found, to co-occur in the 120 or so validation repertoires. Some TCR beta chains (roughly 150 of them) were listed as cytomegalovirus-associated.

The origin of this receptor is a young man in good health and CMV-seronegative. The chain employs TRBV6-1 and TRBJ1-1; D is unclear. Sequenced: PBMCs. CDR3 DNA sequence: TGTGCCAGCAGTGAATTTCCCAACACCATGAACACTGAAGCTTTCTTT. This translates into CASSEFPNTMNTEAFF.